The source of this T cell receptor (beta chain) is a study of identifying expanded T cells in peripheral blood. The trim removed 6 bases at V and 2 bases at J, leaving 7 bases unmatched. This CDR3 has 15 amino acids. Germline-derived CDR1 and CDR2 are LGHNT and FRNRAP. Sequencing was performed with immunoSEQ multiplex PCR; in TCRdb, only in-frame clones are kept and a portion is missing. The sample records about 50,000 clones, 82% being singletons. This chain connects TRBV12-5 to TRBJ2-5, with TRBD1 matching 9 bases. The receptor was isolated from a person aged 18 to 75 in good health. Sequencing used blood. The CDR3 sequence: CASGRGQGNQETQYF. DNA of the CDR3: TGTGCTAGTGGACGAGGACAGGGGAATCAAGAGACCCAGTACTTC.